This T cell receptor (beta chain) emerged from a study of blood T cell repertoires in COVID-19. Profiling relied on immunoSEQ multiplex PCR, and the TCRdb table lists in-frame clones only, not all of them. The sample has some 95,000 clones, 91% seen once. V lost 6 bases, J lost 2 bases, and 5 bases stayed unmatched. The CDR3 runs 15 residues. From germline, CDR1 is MNHEY and CDR2 SMNVEV (reference sequence). This chain connects TRBV27 to TRBJ1-5; TRBD1 matches 9 bases. The clonotype originates from a human donor with active COVID-19. The donor label of this sample is uncertain. Sequencing was performed on peripheral blood. The CDR3 DNA sequence: TGTGCCAGCAGCTTAACAGGGGGCGGCAATCAGCCCCAGCATTTT. This sequence encodes CASSLTGGGNQPQHF.